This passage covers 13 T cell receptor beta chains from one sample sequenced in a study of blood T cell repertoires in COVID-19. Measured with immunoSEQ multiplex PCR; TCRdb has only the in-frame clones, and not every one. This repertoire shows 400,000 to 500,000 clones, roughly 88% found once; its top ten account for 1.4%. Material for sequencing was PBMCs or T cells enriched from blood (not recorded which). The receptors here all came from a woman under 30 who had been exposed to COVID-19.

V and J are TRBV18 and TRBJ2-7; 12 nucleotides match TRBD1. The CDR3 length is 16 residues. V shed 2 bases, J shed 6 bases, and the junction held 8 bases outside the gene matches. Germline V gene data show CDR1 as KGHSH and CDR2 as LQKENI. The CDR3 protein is CASSPTGQGAIGEQYF. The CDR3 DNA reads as TGTGCCAGCTCACCAACGGGACAGGGGGCTATAGGCGAGCAGTACTTC.

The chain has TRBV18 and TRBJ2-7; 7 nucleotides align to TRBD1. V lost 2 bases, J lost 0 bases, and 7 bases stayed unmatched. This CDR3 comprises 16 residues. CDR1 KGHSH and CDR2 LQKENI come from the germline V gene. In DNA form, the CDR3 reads TGTGCCAGCTCACCAATCGGGACAGCGAGCTCCTACGAGCAGTACTTC. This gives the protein CASSPIGTASSYEQYF.

The CDR3 sequence is CASSPPAGSSYEQYF. For the CDR3, the DNA is TGTGCCAGCTCACCACCAGCAGGGTCCTCCTACGAGCAGTACTTC. The V call is TRBV18, the J call TRBJ2-7; weak D call: TRBD1 (5 bases). The CDR3 is 15 residues long. Germline-derived CDR1 and CDR2 are KGHSH and LQKENI. V lost 0 bases to trimming and J lost 0 bases, with 9 bases between them.

The CDR3 protein is CASSEVTGGYGYTF. The CDR3 DNA follows: TGTGCCAGCAGTGAAGTGACAGGAGGCTATGGCTACACCTTC. This chain connects TRBV2 to TRBJ1-2; possibly TRBD1 for D (6 bases). Deletions cut 1 base from V and 4 bases from J, with 10 bases between. Germline V lookup: CDR1 SNHLY, CDR2 FYNNEI. The CDR3 spans 14 residues.

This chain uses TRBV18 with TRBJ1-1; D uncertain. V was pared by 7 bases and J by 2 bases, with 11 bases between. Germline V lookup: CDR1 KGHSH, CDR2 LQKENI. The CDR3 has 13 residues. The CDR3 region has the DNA TGTGCCAGCTTACCGAGCCTCAACACTGAAGCTTTCTTT. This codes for CASLPSLNTEAFF.

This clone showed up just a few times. CDR3 residues: CASSNQDRGPPFQHF. The CDR3 bases are TGTGCCAGCAGCAATCAAGACAGGGGGCCCCCATTTCAGCATTTT. The chain carries TRBV7-9 and TRBJ1-5; 10 bases line up with TRBD1. Germline-derived CDR1 and CDR2 are SEHNR and FQNEAQ (reference sequence). The CDR3 is 15 amino acids. The ends lost 5 bases at V and 13 bases at J; junction bases unmatched: 14.

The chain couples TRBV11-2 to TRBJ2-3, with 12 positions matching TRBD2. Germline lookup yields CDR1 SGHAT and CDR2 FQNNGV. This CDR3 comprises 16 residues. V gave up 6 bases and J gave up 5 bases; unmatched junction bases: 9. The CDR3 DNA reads TGTGCCAGCAGTAGAGCCCTAGCGGGGGGGCAAGATACGCAGTATTTT. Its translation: CASSRALAGGQDTQYF.

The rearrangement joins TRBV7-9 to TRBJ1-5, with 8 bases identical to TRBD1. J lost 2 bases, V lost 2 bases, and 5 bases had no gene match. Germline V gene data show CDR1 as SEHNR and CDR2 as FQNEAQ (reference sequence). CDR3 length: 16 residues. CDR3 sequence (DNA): TGTGCCAGCAGCTTAACCGCAGGGGGCGGCAATCAGCCCCAGCATTTT. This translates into CASSLTAGGGNQPQHF.

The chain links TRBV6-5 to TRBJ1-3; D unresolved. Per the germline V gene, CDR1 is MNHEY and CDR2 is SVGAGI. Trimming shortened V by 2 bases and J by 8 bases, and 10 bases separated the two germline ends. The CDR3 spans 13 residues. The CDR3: CASSYGQSDTIYF. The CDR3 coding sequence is TGTGCCAGCAGTTACGGGCAGTCGGACACCATATATTTT.

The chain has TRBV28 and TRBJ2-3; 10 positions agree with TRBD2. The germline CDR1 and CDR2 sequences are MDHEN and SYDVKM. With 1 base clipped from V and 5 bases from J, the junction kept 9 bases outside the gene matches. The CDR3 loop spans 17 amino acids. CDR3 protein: CASSLYPSGRFGDTQYF. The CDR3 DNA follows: TGTGCCAGCAGTTTATATCCTAGCGGGAGATTTGGAGATACGCAGTATTTT.

The CDR3 DNA reads as TGTGCCAGCAGCCCACGACCTTTTACGGGATTTCGTGAAAAACTGTTTTTT. Its translation: CASSPRPFTGFREKLFF. J is TRBJ1-4 and V is TRBV7-2; unclear D gene. The CDR3 sequence is 17 residues long. Trimming shortened V by 5 bases and J by 7 bases, and 23 bases separated the two germline ends. Germline-derived CDR1 and CDR2 are SGHTA and FQGNSA.

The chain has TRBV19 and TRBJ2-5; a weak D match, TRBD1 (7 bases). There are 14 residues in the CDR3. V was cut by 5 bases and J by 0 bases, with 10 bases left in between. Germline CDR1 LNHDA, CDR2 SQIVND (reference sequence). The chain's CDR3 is CASSPGGNQETQYF. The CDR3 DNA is TGTGCCAGTAGTCCAGGGGGGAACCAAGAGACCCAGTACTTC.

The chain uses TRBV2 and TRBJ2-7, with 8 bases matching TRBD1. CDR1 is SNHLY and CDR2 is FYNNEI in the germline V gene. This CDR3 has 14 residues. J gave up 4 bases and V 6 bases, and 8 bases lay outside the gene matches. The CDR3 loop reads CASRADRAFYEQYF. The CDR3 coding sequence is TGTGCCAGCAGGGCGGACAGGGCTTTTTACGAGCAGTACTTC.